This T cell receptor beta chain comes out of a study of radiation and T cells in renal cell carcinoma. Time point indicated: blood 4 weeks post-SBRT, at nephrectomy. Documented treatment: 15 Gy SBRT to primary tumor, nephrectomy 4 weeks later. After SBRT, blood was collected at 2 and 4 weeks, plus baseline. Profiling relied on immunoSEQ multiplex PCR, and the TCRdb table lists in-frame clones only, not all of them. This sample has about 78,000 clones, with 70% to 90% found just once. Deletions cut 4 bases from V and 0 bases from J, with 13 bases between. The germline V gene has CDR1 LNHDA and CDR2 SQIVND (reference sequence). This CDR3 region has 15 residues. Whole-study results and caveats: Without pretreatment biopsies, baseline tumor clonotype presence was undetermined. In blood, top tumor clones expanded by 2 weeks, shrinking by 4.

A note on this clone: What it recognizes is unknown.

This TCR came from a woman in her 70s with renal cell carcinoma. The gene calls are TRBV19 and TRBJ2-7; D not resolved. Sequenced material: blood, taken from a patient whose treatment included radiotherapy and nephrectomy. The chain's CDR3 is CASSRSVGSSYEQYF. The DNA for the CDR3 is TGTGCCAGTAGTAGGAGCGTGGGAAGCTCCTACGAGCAGTACTTC.